This T cell receptor (beta chain) was retrieved from a study of blood T cells in healthy people across ages. Study-wide results and caveats: Per million T cells, the diversity of TCR beta decreased roughly linearly as age advanced.

Isolating PBMCs gave at least 7 million of these cells per sample. A second roughly 6 to 12 cycle PCR used barcoded and J-beta primers. TCRdb re-called the 5' RACE reads with MiXCR, one entry per CDR3 protein. The data show some 710,000 distinct CDR3 sequences, about a fifth seen once. A note on this clonotype: Antigen specificity is unknown.

Germline lookup yields CDR1 WSHSY and CDR2 SAAADI. V lost 3 bases to trimming and J lost 1 base; unmatched junction nucleotides: 4. This CDR3 has 16 amino acids. Sample: blood. This sequence was found in a man aged 65 to 79 in good health. V usage is TRBV10-2 and J usage is TRBJ1-5, with 9 bases matching TRBD1. In DNA, the CDR3 is TGCGCCAGCAGTGACCTGGGACAGGGAAGCAATCAGCCCCAGCATTTT. Protein: CASSDLGQGSNQPQHF.